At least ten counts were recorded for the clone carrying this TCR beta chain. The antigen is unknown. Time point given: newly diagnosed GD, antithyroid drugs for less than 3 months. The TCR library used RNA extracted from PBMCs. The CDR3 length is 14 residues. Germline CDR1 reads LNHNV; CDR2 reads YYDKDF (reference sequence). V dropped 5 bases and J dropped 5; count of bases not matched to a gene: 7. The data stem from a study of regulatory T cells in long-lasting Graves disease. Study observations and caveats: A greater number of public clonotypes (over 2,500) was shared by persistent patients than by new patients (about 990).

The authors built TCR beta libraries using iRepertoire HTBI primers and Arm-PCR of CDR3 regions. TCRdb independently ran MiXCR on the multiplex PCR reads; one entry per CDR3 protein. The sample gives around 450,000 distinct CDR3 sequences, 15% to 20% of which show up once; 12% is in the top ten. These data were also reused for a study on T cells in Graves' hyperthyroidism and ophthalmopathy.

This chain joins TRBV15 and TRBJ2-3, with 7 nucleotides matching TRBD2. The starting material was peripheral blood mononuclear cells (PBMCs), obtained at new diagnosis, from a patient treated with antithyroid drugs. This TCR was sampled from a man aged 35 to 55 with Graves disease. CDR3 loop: CATSWTSRQDTQYF. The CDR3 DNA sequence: TGTGCCACCAGCTGGACTAGTAGACAAGATACGCAGTATTTT.